This TCR beta chain originates from a study of CXCR3 chemokines and chemotherapy response in bladder cancer. Many counts were recorded for this clonotype. With 4 bases clipped from V and 5 bases from J, the junction kept 5 bases outside the gene matches. The CDR3 has 15 amino acids. The V gene's germline CDR1 is SEHNR and CDR2 FQNEAQ (reference sequence). A single record per CDR3 protein comes from TCRdb applying MiXCR to the PCR reads. The data hold fewer than 5,500 distinct CDR3 sequences, with 13% to 15% observed a single time. The TCR sequence derives from a human donor with bladder cancer that responded to neoadjuvant chemotherapy. Sampling was carried out from a patient whose treatment included neoadjuvant chemotherapy. V and J are TRBV7-9 and TRBJ2-1; TRBD2 agrees at 10 bases. CDR3 loop: CASSSLAGVHNEQFF. The CDR3 nucleotides are TGTGCCAGCAGCTCCCTAGCGGGAGTCCACAATGAGCAGTTCTTC.